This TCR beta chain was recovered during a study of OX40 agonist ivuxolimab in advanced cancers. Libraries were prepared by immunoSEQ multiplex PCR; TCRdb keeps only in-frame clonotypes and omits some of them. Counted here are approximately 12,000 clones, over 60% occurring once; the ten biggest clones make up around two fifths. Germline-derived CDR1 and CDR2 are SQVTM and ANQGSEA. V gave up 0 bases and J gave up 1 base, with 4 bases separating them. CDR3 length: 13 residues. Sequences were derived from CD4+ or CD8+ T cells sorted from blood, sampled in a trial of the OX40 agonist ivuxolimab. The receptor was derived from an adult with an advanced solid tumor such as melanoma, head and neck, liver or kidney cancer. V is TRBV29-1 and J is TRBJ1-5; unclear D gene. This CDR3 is CSVEEGSNQPQHF. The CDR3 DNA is TGCAGCGTTGAAGAGGGCAGCAATCAGCCCCAGCATTTT.